What follows is one T cell receptor (beta chain) and its context. Original processing notes: Scientists estimated how many nucleated cells there were by amplifying reference gene primers. Method: immunoSEQ multiplex PCR; TCRdb's copy keeps in-frame clones and lacks some. V, J and clone size derive from that table, while D and trimming were established from the DNA sequence. The table includes around 100,000 clones, about 90% detected once. The sample is drawn from a study of blood T cell repertoires in COVID-19. Study in general: In each case, the material was cDNA or gDNA derived from T cells, B-cell-depleted T cells, or PBMCs.

The V and J ends lost 5 bases and 0 bases respectively, with 18 bases between them. Germline V gives CDR1 SGHAT, CDR2 FQNNGV. This CDR3 is 17 amino acids long. Sequencing used peripheral blood. The chain carries TRBV11-2 and TRBJ2-3, with D possibly TRBD2 on 5 matching bases. The sequence was obtained from a human donor in a cohort sampled during active COVID-19. CDR3 in amino acids: CASSLLVVSGSTDTQYF. DNA of the CDR3: TGTGCCAGCAGCCTCCTTGTGGTAAGCGGAAGCACAGATACGCAGTATTTT.